Each of the 3 T cell receptor beta chains below was sequenced from the same sample in a study of blood T cells in healthy people across ages. Primers used in a second PCR of about 7 to 12 cycles were a sample-barcoded 5' primer and a J-beta primer mix. TCRdb reanalysed the 5' RACE reads using MiXCR and keeps one entry per CDR3 protein. Of 2 million or so distinct CDR3 sequences in the sample, roughly 49% were seen once. The sequenced material came from blood. Receptors were obtained from a woman aged 40 to 49 in good health.

The chain carries TRBV6-2 or TRBV6-3 and TRBJ2-4; D is uncertain. Germline CDR1 and CDR2: MNHEY and SVGEGT. Deletions cut 7 bases from V and 0 bases from J, with 16 bases between. The CDR3 length is 16 residues. The CDR3 nucleotides read TGTGCCAGCACCGACTCGGACCGCTTAGCCAAAAACATTCAGTACTTC. It encodes CASTDSDRLAKNIQYF.

The CDR3 here is CSAGRGGYFNEQFF. The CDR3 region has the DNA TGCAGTGCTGGGAGGGGGGGGTACTTCAATGAGCAGTTCTTC. The J gene is TRBJ2-1, the V gene TRBV20-1, with TRBD2 as a possible D gene (7 bases). From germline, CDR1 is DFQATT and CDR2 SNEGSKA (reference sequence). The CDR3 has 14 residues. Trimming cost V 5 bases and J 6 bases, with 17 bases left between them.

This clonotype was picked up a small number of times. The chain couples TRBV5-6 to TRBJ2-7; D possibly corresponds to TRBD1 (5 bases). This CDR3 is built from 13 residues. Trimming shortened V by 2 bases and J by 10 bases, and 16 bases separated the two germline ends. Germline V gene sequence: CDR1 SGHDT, CDR2 YYEEEE. CDR3 residues: CASSFRPTGNQYF. The CDR3 DNA is TGTGCCAGCAGCTTTCGGCCAACAGGTAACCAGTACTTC.